These T cell receptor beta chains were read from a single sample in a study of T cells expressing NK-cell markers. TCRdb reprocessed the 5' RACE reads and stores each CDR3 protein as one record, lacking DNA. The sample data list about 460,000 distinct CDR3 sequences. The sample taken for sequencing was blood T cells: a sorted CD56 or NKG2C T cell subset, CD4+ or CD8+ T cells, or bulk PBMC T cells (not recorded which). These receptors all stem from a woman aged 45-65 years in good health. The CDR3 runs from the conserved cysteine through the conserved F or W. Each record gives: J gene, V gene, CDR3 protein.

>TRBJ2-7|TRBV6-5
CASSTGRLALEQYF
>TRBJ1-5|TRBV6-5
CASSYSSSGGMAPQHF
>TRBJ2-7|TRBV5-8
CAPTWGGHEQYF
>TRBJ1-6|TRBV20-1
CSAKSHTGDSPLHF
>TRBJ2-3|TRBV24-1
CATSDLGRNGADTQYF
>TRBJ2-3|TRBV6-5
CASTLGLATDTQYF
>TRBJ2-2|TRBV5-1
CASSLGVTGELFF
>TRBJ2-5|TRBV7-8
CASSPSWVFDEETQYF
>TRBJ2-5|TRBV12-3/TRBV12-4
CASSLRRQETQYF
>TRBJ2-3|TRBV3-1
CASSPSAIQGTQYF
>TRBJ2-2|TRBV6-1
CASSEMPRSTNTGELFF
>TRBJ1-1|TRBV2
CASNRRDWVNTEAFF
>TRBJ2-3|TRBV7-9
CASSFSAGSSTDTQYF
>TRBJ2-5|TRBV19
CASSQTPGRAQETQYF
>TRBJ2-1|TRBV6-1
CASLEPNEQFF
>TRBJ2-3|TRBV27
CASSSPTPQGYTDTQYF
>TRBJ2-1|TRBV24-1
CATSDLDQGNSYNEQFF